The 14 T cell receptor beta chains given below trace back to one sample, sequenced in a study of sequential checkpoint blockade in melanoma. Data came from immunoSEQ multiplex PCR; TCRdb stores just in-frame clones and leaves some out. The table has under 3,000 clones, approximately 20% seen once. Treatment noted: randomized to nivolumab then ipilimumab (arm A) or the reverse (arm B). The input for sequencing was tumor tissue (inferred from file names), taken from a patient given nivolumab and ipilimumab in sequence. The receptors originated from a human donor with melanoma.

CDR3 sequence: CSVVDPYSGEKLFF. DNA for the CDR3: TGCAGCGTTGTAGACCCCTACTCGGGGGAAAAACTGTTTTTT. The V call is TRBV29-1, the J call TRBJ1-4, with D unresolved. CDR1 is SQVTM, CDR2 ANQGSEA, per germline. The CDR3 sequence is 14 residues long. V was cut by 4 bases and J by 8 bases, with 17 bases left in between.

This clone was picked up a small number of times. The genes are TRBV6-8 and TRBJ2-3; D is unresolved. With 2 bases removed from V and 0 bases from J, the gap between germline ends came to 9 bases. This CDR3 is 15 amino acids long. Germline values: CDR1 MNHGY, CDR2 SAAAGT. CDR3 coding DNA: TGTGCCAGCAGTTACGACTTGGATAGCACAGATACGCAGTATTTT. Translating gives CASSYDLDSTDTQYF.

The V and J genes are TRBV18 and TRBJ1-1, with no clear D. The CDR3 has 14 residues. The V end lost 7 bases, the J end lost 6 bases, and 18 bases lay between the germline ends. Germline CDR1 KGHSH, CDR2 LQKENI. The CDR3 spells CASWPTPSAAEAFF. The DNA for the CDR3 is TGTGCCAGCTGGCCGACCCCCTCCGCCGCTGAAGCTTTCTTT.

This sequence joins TRBV5-1 and TRBJ2-2; 8 bases line up with TRBD1. CDR3 length equals 14 residues. Looked up from germline, CDR1 is SGHRS and CDR2 is YFSETQ. V dropped 3 bases and J dropped 4; count of bases not matched to a gene: 2. CDR3 in amino acids: CASSSGQGTGELFF. In DNA, the CDR3 is TGCGCCAGCAGCTCCGGACAGGGCACCGGGGAGCTGTTTTTT.

The rearrangement links TRBV5-1 to TRBJ1-3, with 10 bases aligning to TRBD1. The germline CDR1 and CDR2 sequences are SGHRS and YFSETQ. There are 15 residues in the CDR3. V dropped 4 bases and J dropped 2; count of bases not matched to a gene: 3. CDR3 amino acids: CASSRQGAPGNTIYF. The CDR3 DNA follows: TGCGCCAGCAGCCGACAGGGGGCACCTGGAAACACCATATATTTT.

This clone appeared many times. The J gene is TRBJ2-5, the V gene TRBV11-3, with a tentative D call TRBD1 (5 bases). The CDR3 has 15 residues. Germline V gene sequence: CDR1 SGHNT, CDR2 YENEEA. V dropped 3 bases and J dropped 7 bases, with 18 bases sitting between them. The CDR3 DNA reads as TGTGCCAGCAGCTTGGAGACAGTAAAGAGAGGGACCCAGTACTTC. Translated, it gives CASSLETVKRGTQYF.

This clone was found many times. V is TRBV11-3 and J is TRBJ2-5; a weak D match, TRBD2 (5 bases). V lost 1 base and J lost 3, with 12 bases in between. Germline CDR1 and CDR2: SGHNT and YENEEA. This CDR3 region has 15 residues. CDR3 amino acids: CASSLVGSPEETQYF. The CDR3 DNA reads as TGTGCCAGCAGCTTAGTGGGGAGCCCAGAAGAGACCCAGTACTTC.

This clone is medium-sized in the sample. V and J are TRBV9 and TRBJ1-1; D might be TRBD1 (5 bases). Trimming removed 2 bases at V and 0 bases at J, with 8 bases between. Per germline, CDR1 SGDLS and CDR2 YYNGEE. The CDR3 length is 14 residues. The CDR3 is CASSVDSLNTEAFF. CDR3 in DNA: TGTGCCAGCAGCGTCGACAGTCTGAACACTGAAGCTTTCTTT.

This clone has more than one count but fewer than ten. The chain recombines TRBV19 with TRBJ2-1, with a tentative D call TRBD2 (6 bases). This CDR3 is built from 14 residues. Germline CDR1 LNHDA, CDR2 SQIVND (reference sequence). V lost 3 bases, J lost 4 bases, and 10 bases lay in between. The DNA for the CDR3 is TGTGCCAGTAGTATGATCGGGACTTACAATGAGCAGTTCTTC. Its translation: CASSMIGTYNEQFF. The variable domain in full, completed from reference TRBV19 and TRBJ2-1, reads DGGITQSPKYLFRKEGQNVTLSCEQNLNHDAMYWYRQDPGQGLRLIYYSQIVNDFQKGDIAEGYSVSREKKESFPLTVTSAQKNPTAFYLCASSMIGTYNEQFFGPGTRLTVL.

The chain employs TRBV6-8 and TRBJ2-2; 7 nucleotides align to TRBD2. J was trimmed by 6 bases and V by 5 bases; bases with no gene match: 9. The CDR3 is 15 amino acids. The germline gives CDR1 MNHGY, CDR2 SAAAGT. Here the CDR3 DNA reads TGTGCCAGCAGTCCACAACTGGGAGGGGCCGGGGAGCTGTTTTTT. This codes for CASSPQLGGAGELFF.

This clone occurred a few times. The gene calls are TRBV6-8 and TRBJ2-5; D uncertain. The CDR3 is 12 amino acids. Trimming left V 5 bases short and J 3 bases short, with 7 bases between. Germline V gene lookup returns CDR1 MNHGY and CDR2 SAAAGT. The CDR3 is CASSPSKETQYF. CDR3 in DNA: TGTGCCAGCAGTCCTTCGAAAGAGACCCAGTACTTC.

The rearrangement uses TRBV19 and TRBJ2-2; D not resolved. This CDR3 region has 12 residues. Germline V lookup: CDR1 LNHDA, CDR2 SQIVND (reference sequence). The V end lost 2 bases, the J end lost 3 bases, and 1 base lay between the germline ends. Here the CDR3 DNA reads TGTGCCAGTAGTATATACACCGGGGAGCTGTTTTTT. This sequence encodes CASSIYTGELFF.

On this clone: The germline gene is not matched at one end of the junction; a read error may be the cause. The chain couples TRBV28 to TRBJ2-7, with unresolved D. This CDR3 has 13 residues. CDR1 is MDHEN and CDR2 is SYDVKM in the germline V gene. The CDR3 loop reads CASGLTPGYEQYF. The CDR3 coding sequence is TGTGCCAGCGGTTTAACCCCTGGCTACGAGCAGTACTTC.

The chain joins TRBV19 to TRBJ2-3, with D perhaps TRBD1 (5 bases). With 9 bases removed from V and 5 bases from J, the gap between germline ends came to 12 bases. The CDR3 has 12 residues. From germline, CDR1 is LNHDA and CDR2 SQIVND (reference sequence). The CDR3 DNA sequence: TGTGCCAGCCGACAGTCGGGAGATACGCAGTATTTT. This codes for CASRQSGDTQYF.